A selection of T cell receptor beta chains follows, all from one sample in a study of blood T cell repertoires in COVID-19. Measured with immunoSEQ multiplex PCR; TCRdb has only the in-frame clones, and not every one. The sample consists of 200,000 to 250,000 clones, 85% to 90% of them appearing once. The sample consisted of peripheral blood. The source is a man in his 60s with acute or convalescent COVID-19. Both conserved end residues are part of each CDR3. A D gene is named only where the DNA matches it firmly. Some rows have no size entry. The others give once, few or many, or a class for an expanded clone.

-	-	TRBV27	TRBJ2-7	TGTGCCAGCAGTCCCCCTGGGGCCGAGCAGTACTTC	CASSPPGAEQYF
TRBD1	-	TRBV27	TRBJ2-1	TGTGCCAGCAGTTTAGTTCAGGACAGGGACCAGTGTGAGCAGTTCTTC	CASSLVQDRDQCEQFF
-	once	TRBV5-1	TRBJ1-1	TGCGCCAGCAGCTCTGACAGGACTCTAAATGAAGCTTTCTTT	CASSSDRTLNEAFF
TRBD1	-	TRBV29-1	TRBJ2-7	TGCAGCGTTGAAGTGGGGGACAGCTCCTACGAGCAGTACTTC	CSVEVGDSSYEQYF
TRBD1	few	TRBV19	TRBJ1-6	TGTGCCAGTAGGCTACAGGGGAGGCCAAATTCACCCCTCCACTTT	CASRLQGRPNSPLHF
-	-	TRBV5-8	TRBJ1-2	TGTGCCAGCAGTCGACAACGGGGGAACTATGGCTACACCTTC	CASSRQRGNYGYTF
TRBD1	-	TRBV6-5	TRBJ1-2	TGTGCCAGCAGTTACTCTCCCGGGACAGGGGGATATGGCTACACCTTC	CASSYSPGTGGYGYTF
TRBD1	-	TRBV30	TRBJ1-5	TGTGCCTGGAGTCCCGTTGGGACAGGGAAGAGTAATCAGCCCCAGCATTTT	CAWSPVGTGKSNQPQHF
TRBD1	once	TRBV7-3	TRBJ1-4	TGTGCCAGCAGCTTAACGGGGACAGGGATGGAAAAACTGTTTTTT	CASSLTGTGMEKLFF
-	-	TRBV5-1	TRBJ2-7	TGCGCCAGCAGCTTGTGGCGGCCCAGCTCCTACGAGCAGTACTTC	CASSLWRPSSYEQYF
TRBD1	-	TRBV5-1	TRBJ1-6	TGCGCCAGCAGTACCGGGACAGGGGTATCTACGGGTTCACCCCTCCACTTT	CASSTGTGVSTGSPLHF
TRBD1	-	TRBV6-5	TRBJ2-2	TGTGCCAGCAGCCAGGGACAGGGGACCACCGGGGAGCTGTTTTTT	CASSQGQGTTGELFF
TRBD2	once	TRBV7-6	TRBJ2-5	TGTGCCAGCAGCTTAGTCCGGGCGGGTGGAGCGGGGGAGACCCAGTACTTC	CASSLVRAGGAGETQYF
-	-	TRBV5-6	TRBJ1-4	TGTGCCAGCAGCCCGGAACGCCGGGGGGGGGAACATAATGAAAAACTGTTTTTT	CASSPERRGGEHNEKLFF
TRBD1	-	TRBV3-1/TRBV3-2	TRBJ2-5	TGTGCCAGCAGCCAGGACATGGACAGGGACGGAGAGACCCAGTACTTC	CASSQDMDRDGETQYF
TRBD1	-	TRBV6-4	TRBJ1-6	TGTGCCAGCAGTGACTCGGGACAGGGGGCTTCACCCCTCCACTTT	CASSDSGQGASPLHF
TRBD1	-	TRBV5-1	TRBJ1-2	TGCGCCAGCAGCTTGGCTACGGGACAGGGGTTATTCTATGGCTACACCTTC	CASSLATGQGLFYGYTF
-	-	TRBV5-1	TRBJ1-1	TGCGCCAGCAGCCTGAGATCCGGGACACAGAACACTGAAGCTTTCTTT	CASSLRSGTQNTEAFF
TRBD1	-	TRBV7-9	TRBJ1-5	TGTGCCAGCAGCTCCACAGGGGAAAATCAGCCCCAGCATTTT	CASSSTGENQPQHF
TRBD1	-	TRBV12-5	TRBJ2-1	TGTGCTAGTGGTCCTGGGACAGGGAGGTACAATGAGCAGTTCTTC	CASGPGTGRYNEQFF
-	-	TRBV29-1	TRBJ2-7	TGCAGCGTTGAAACCGATACTTACGAGCAGTACTTC	CSVETDTYEQYF
TRBD1	-	TRBV15	TRBJ2-3	TGTGCCACCAGCCGAACAGGGGGCACAGATACGCAGTATTTT	CATSRTGGTDTQYF
TRBD2	-	TRBV7-3	TRBJ2-5	TGTGCCAGCAGCTCAATTAGCGGGGGGGCCGGAGAGACCCAGTACTTC	CASSSISGGAGETQYF
-	-	TRBV7-8	TRBJ2-3	TGTGCCAGCAGCCCAAGAGGGGGTAGCACAGATACGCAGTATTTT	CASSPRGGSTDTQYF
TRBD1	-	TRBV28	TRBJ1-4	TGTGCCAGCAGGCCACAGGGGCGCAGTGAAAAACTGTTTTTT	CASRPQGRSEKLFF
TRBD1	-	TRBV27	TRBJ2-1	TGTGCCAGCAGTCACCGTAGGGGACAGGACAATGAGCAGTTCTTC	CASSHRRGQDNEQFF
-	-	TRBV9	TRBJ2-7	TGTGCCAGCAGCTTTGGGGCGAGCTCCTACGAGCAGTACTTC	CASSFGASSYEQYF
TRBD1	-	TRBV28	TRBJ2-7	TGTGCCAGCAGTTTCGAGGACAGGGTAGGTTACGAGCAGTACTTC	CASSFEDRVGYEQYF
TRBD1	-	TRBV3-1/TRBV3-2	TRBJ2-1	TGTGCCAGCAGCCAGCGGGACAGGTGGTTCTTC	CASSQRDRWFF